This paragraph reports one TCR beta chain. This sample stems from a study of blood T cell repertoires in COVID-19. Across the whole study: Whether acute or convalescent, the COVID-19 samples came from the United States, Italy and Spain.

Unmatched junction bases numbered 9, after V lost 3 bases and J lost 6 bases. CDR1 MNHEY and CDR2 SMNVEV come from the germline V gene (reference sequence). CDR3 length: 15 residues. Data came from immunoSEQ multiplex PCR; TCRdb stores just in-frame clones and leaves some out. The sample has roughly 100,000 clones; less than 90% are singletons. The material sequenced was peripheral blood. The clonotype comes from a man in his fifties or sixties with acute or convalescent COVID-19. The rearrangement joins TRBV27 to TRBJ2-5, with TRBD2 matching 8 bases. The CDR3: CASSLGPGGPQTQYF. In DNA form, the CDR3 reads TGTGCCAGCAGTTTGGGCCCGGGAGGGCCTCAGACCCAGTACTTC.